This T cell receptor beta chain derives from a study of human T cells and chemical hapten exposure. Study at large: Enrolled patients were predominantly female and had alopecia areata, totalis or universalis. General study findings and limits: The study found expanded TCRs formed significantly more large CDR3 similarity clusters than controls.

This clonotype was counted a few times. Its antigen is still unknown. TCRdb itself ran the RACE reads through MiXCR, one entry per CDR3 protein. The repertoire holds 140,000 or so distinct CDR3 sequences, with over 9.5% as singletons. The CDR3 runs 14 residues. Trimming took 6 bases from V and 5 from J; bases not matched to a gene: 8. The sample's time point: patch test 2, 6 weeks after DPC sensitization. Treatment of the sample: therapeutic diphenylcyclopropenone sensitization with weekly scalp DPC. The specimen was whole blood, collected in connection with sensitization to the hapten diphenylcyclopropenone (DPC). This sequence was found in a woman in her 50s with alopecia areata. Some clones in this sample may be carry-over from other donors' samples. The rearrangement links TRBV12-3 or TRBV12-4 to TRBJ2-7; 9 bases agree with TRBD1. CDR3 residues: CASSLGQGGHEQYF. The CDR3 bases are TGTGCCAGCAGCCTGGGACAGGGAGGCCACGAGCAGTACTTC.